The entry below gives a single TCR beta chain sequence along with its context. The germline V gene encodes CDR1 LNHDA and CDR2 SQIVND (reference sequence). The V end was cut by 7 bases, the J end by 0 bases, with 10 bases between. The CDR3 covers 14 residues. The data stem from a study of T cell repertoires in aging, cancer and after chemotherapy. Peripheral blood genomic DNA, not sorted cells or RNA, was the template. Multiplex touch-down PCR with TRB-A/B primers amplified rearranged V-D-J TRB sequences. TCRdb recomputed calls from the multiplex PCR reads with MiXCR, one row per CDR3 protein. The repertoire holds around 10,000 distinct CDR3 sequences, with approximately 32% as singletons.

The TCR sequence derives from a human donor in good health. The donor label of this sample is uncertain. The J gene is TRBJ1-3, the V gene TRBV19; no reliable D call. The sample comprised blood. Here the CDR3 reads CASTPGSSGNTIYF. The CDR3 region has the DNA TGTGCCAGTACCCCGGGCAGCTCTGGAAACACCATATATTTT.